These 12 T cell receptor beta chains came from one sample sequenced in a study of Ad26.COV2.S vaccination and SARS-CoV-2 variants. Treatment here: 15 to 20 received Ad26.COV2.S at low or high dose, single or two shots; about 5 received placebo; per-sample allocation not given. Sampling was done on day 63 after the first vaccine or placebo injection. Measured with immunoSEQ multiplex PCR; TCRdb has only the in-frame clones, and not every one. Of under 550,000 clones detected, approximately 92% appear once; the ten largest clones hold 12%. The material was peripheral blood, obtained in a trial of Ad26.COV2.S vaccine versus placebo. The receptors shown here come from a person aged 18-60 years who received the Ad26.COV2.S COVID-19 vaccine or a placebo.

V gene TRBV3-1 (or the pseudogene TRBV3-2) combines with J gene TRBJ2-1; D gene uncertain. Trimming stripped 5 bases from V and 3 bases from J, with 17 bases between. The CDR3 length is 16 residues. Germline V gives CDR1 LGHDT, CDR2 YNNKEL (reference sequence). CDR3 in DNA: TGTGCCAGCAGCTACCTACCCCATTTCTGCTACAATGAGCAGTTCTTC. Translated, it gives CASSYLPHFCYNEQFF.

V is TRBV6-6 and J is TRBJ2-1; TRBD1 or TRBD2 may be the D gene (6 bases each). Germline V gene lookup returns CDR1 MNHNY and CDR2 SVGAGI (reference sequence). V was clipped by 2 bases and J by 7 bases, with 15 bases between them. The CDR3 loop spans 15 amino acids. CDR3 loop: CASSYATRRGNEQFF. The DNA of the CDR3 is TGTGCCAGCAGTTACGCGACTAGAAGGGGGAATGAGCAGTTCTTC.

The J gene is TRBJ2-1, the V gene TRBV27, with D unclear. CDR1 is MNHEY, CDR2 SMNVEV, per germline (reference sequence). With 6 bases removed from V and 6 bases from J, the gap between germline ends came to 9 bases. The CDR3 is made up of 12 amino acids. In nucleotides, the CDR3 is TGTGCCAGCAGCTGGGGTGCCAATGAGCAGTTCTTC. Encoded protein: CASSWGANEQFF.

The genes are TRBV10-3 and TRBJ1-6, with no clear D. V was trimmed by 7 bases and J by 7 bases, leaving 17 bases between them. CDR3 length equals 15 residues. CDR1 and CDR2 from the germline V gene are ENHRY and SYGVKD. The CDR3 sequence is CAITQNLSQNSPLHF. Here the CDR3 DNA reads TGTGCCATCACCCAGAATCTCAGCCAAAATTCACCCCTCCACTTT.

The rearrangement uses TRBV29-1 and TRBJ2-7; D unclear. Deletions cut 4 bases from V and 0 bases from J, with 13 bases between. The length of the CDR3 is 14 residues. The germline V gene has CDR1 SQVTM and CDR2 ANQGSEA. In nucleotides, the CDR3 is TGCAGCGTTGTGCTGGACGTGAGCTCCTACGAGCAGTACTTC. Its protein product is CSVVLDVSSYEQYF.

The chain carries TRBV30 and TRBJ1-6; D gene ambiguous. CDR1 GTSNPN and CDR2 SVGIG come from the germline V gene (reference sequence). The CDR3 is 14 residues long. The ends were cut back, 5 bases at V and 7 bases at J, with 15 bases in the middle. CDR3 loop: CAWATWWGNSPLHF. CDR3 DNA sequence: TGTGCCTGGGCAACATGGTGGGGAAATTCACCCCTCCACTTT.

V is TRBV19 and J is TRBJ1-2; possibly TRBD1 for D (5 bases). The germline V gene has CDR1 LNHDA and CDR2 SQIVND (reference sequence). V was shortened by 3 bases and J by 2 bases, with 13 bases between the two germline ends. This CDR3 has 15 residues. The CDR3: CASSITGRPNYGYTF. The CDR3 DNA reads TGTGCCAGTAGTATCACGGGACGCCCGAACTATGGCTACACCTTC.

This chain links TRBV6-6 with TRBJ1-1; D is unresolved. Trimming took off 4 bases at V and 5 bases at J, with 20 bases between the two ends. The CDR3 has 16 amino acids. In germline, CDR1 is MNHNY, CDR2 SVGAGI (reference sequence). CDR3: CASSSQGRSGYTEAFF. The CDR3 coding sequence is TGTGCCAGCAGTTCCCAAGGCAGAAGTGGGTATACTGAAGCTTTCTTT.

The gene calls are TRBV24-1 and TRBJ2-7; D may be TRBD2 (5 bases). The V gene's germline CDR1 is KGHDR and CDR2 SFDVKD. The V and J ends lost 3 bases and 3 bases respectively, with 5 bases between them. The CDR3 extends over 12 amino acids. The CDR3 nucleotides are TGTGCCACCAGTGATGAGGGCTACGAGCAGTACTTC. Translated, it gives CATSDEGYEQYF.

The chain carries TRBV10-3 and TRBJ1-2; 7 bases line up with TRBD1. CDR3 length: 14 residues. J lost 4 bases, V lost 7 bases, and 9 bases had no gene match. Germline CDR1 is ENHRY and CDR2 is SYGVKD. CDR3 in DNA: TGTGCCATCACCGGCGACAGGGACGTCTATGGCTACACCTTC. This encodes CAITGDRDVYGYTF.

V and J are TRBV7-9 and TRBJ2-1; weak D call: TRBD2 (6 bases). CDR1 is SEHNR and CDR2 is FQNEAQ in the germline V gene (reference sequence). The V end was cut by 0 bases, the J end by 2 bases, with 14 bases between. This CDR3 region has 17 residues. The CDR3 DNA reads TGTGCCAGCAGCTTAGCGGAGGGCGGCCAAACCTACAATGAGCAGTTCTTC. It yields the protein CASSLAEGGQTYNEQFF.

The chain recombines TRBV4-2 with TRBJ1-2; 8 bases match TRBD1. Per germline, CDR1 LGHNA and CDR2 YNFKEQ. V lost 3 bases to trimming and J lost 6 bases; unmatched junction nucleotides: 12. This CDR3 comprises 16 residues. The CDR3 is CASSQTTGQGFNGYTF. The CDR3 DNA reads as TGTGCCAGCAGCCAGACCACCGGACAGGGATTTAATGGCTACACCTTC.